This TCR beta chain is drawn from a study of cytomegalovirus exposure and HLA in healthy donors. Study information: Researchers previously reported finding 90 million to 120 million unique TCR beta sequences from some 180 million T cells. Study-wide points: A prior analysis recorded that most TCR beta V segments were productive about 90% or about 30% of the time. Solely CMV serostatus was available to characterize immune exposure.

Both 60 Vbeta primers and 13 Jbeta primers went into the PCR. TCRdb keeps only in-frame clones here, not all; method: immunoSEQ multiplex PCR. Counted here are around 100,000 clones, around 75% occurring once; the ten biggest clones make up about 0.92%. The V end lost 3 bases, the J end lost 7 bases, and 10 bases lay between the germline ends. The CDR3 is 14 amino acids. In germline, CDR1 is SGHNT, CDR2 YENEEA. On this clone: Its antigen remains unidentified.

This chain uses TRBV11-3 with TRBJ1-6; D not resolved. The TCR comes from a woman in her twenties or thirties in good health and CMV-seronegative. The sequenced sample consisted of PBMCs. The DNA of the CDR3 is TGTGCCAGCAGCTTTAGCGGATCCAATTCACCCCTCCACTTT. It is translated as CASSFSGSNSPLHF.